The clone carrying this T cell receptor beta chain was detected many times. As yet, its antigen is unknown. These data come from a study of T-cell reconstitution after alpha-beta-depleted transplantation in children. Regarding the study as a whole: Recipient T cells and thymic progenitors that survived were the source of the high TCRbeta diversity seen at day 60 in some patients. Reports say that about two months after transplant, the alpha-beta T cells came out of several hundred graft clones that had expanded. At one year after transplant, newly produced T cells mostly accounted for T-cell counts and diversity.

Germline V gene data show CDR1 as DFQATT and CDR2 as SNEGSKA (reference sequence). V lost 7 bases to trimming and J lost 1 base; unmatched junction nucleotides: 16. The CDR3 is 19 amino acids. During its preparation, the TCRbeta library received unique molecular identifiers. MiXCR, applied by TCRdb to the PCR reads, yields one record per CDR3 protein. The sample carries 550,000 to 800,000 distinct CDR3 sequences, around 14% recorded once. This TCR derives from a girl aged 2 to 9 with congenital amegakaryocytic thrombocytopenia, due to receive a stem cell transplant. The chain uses TRBV20-1 and TRBJ2-1, with 13 bases fitting TRBD2. Sequencing used PBMCs, obtained before TCRalphabeta/CD19-depleted stem cell transplant. CDR3 residues: CSVTGTSGKIGGSYNEQFF. CDR3 nucleotide sequence: TGCAGTGTCACCGGGACTAGCGGGAAAATTGGGGGATCCTACAATGAGCAGTTCTTC.